Listed below are T cell receptor beta chains from one sample, sequenced in a study of blood T cell repertoires in COVID-19. Repertoires were generated with immunoSEQ multiplex PCR, while TCRdb's copy carries only in-frame clones and drops some. The sample records some 250,000 clones, approximately 84% being singletons. What was sequenced was PBMCs or T cells enriched from blood (not recorded which). These TCRs come from a middle-aged man who had recovered from COVID-19. The CDR3 runs from the conserved cysteine through the conserved F or W. The order of the fields is D gene, J gene, clone size, V gene, CDR3 DNA, CDR3 protein. D genes are given only for firm matches. Some rows mark clone size as missing; the rest say once, few, many or name a class of expanded clone.

- | TRBJ1-1 | - | TRBV5-1 | TGCGCCAGCAGCTTGAATCAGATGAACACTGAAGCTTTCTTT | CASSLNQMNTEAFF
- | TRBJ2-7 | - | TRBV5-1 | TGCGCCAGCAGCCCTACTCTCGCCTACGAGCAGTACTTC | CASSPTLAYEQYF
- | TRBJ1-5 | - | TRBV7-9 | TGTGCCAGCAGCTCTGTTGATCAGCCCCAGCATTTT | CASSSVDQPQHF
TRBD1 | TRBJ1-5 | - | TRBV2 | TGTGCCAGCAGTGGGACAGGGGGCTTTCAGCCCCAGCATTTT | CASSGTGGFQPQHF
- | TRBJ1-5 | - | TRBV6-5 | TGTGCCAGCAGAGAGGGTTCTCAGCCCCAGCATTTT | CASREGSQPQHF
TRBD1 | TRBJ1-1 | - | TRBV5-6 | TGTGCCAGCAGAGCGGGGTGGGACAGGGACACTGAAGCTTTCTTT | CASRAGWDRDTEAFF
TRBD2 | TRBJ2-3 | few | TRBV7-3 | TGTGCCAGCAGCTTGGGCCCTAGCGGGAGTGGGTCAGATACGCAGTATTTT | CASSLGPSGSGSDTQYF
TRBD1 | TRBJ2-2 | - | TRBV5-4 | TGTGCCAGCAGTAAGGGACAGGGCGTCACCGGGGAGCTGTTTTTT | CASSKGQGVTGELFF
- | TRBJ1-3 | - | TRBV19 | TGTGCCAGTAGTAGCGGGACTCTCGGCTCTGGAAACACCATATATTTT | CASSSGTLGSGNTIYF
TRBD1 | TRBJ2-1 | - | TRBV4-1 | TGCGCCAGCAGCCCCCAGAAGTGGGGACAGTCCTACAATGAGCAGTTCTTC | CASSPQKWGQSYNEQFF
- | TRBJ2-3 | - | TRBV27 | TGTGCCAGCAGGAAAAAGGGACTCAACACAGATACGCAGTATTTT | CASRKKGLNTDTQYF
TRBD2 | TRBJ2-5 | - | TRBV5-1 | TGCGCCAGCAGCCCTACGACTAGCGGGGGAGGAGAGACCCAGTACTTC | CASSPTTSGGGETQYF
- | TRBJ2-7 | - | TRBV27 | TGTGCCAGCGCTAACTATGGGGGGGCGGACGAGCAGTACTTC | CASANYGGADEQYF
- | TRBJ2-5 | - | TRBV19 | TGTGCCAGTAGTACCCTTAGAGCCAACCAAGAGACCCAGTACTTC | CASSTLRANQETQYF
- | TRBJ2-4 | - | TRBV5-1 | TGCGCCAGTGGCCTTGGGGGCTCCGACATTCAGTACTTC | CASGLGGSDIQYF
- | TRBJ2-7 | - | TRBV11-2 | TGTGCCAGCAGCTTAGCGTGGGACATCTCCTACGAGCAGTACTTC | CASSLAWDISYEQYF
- | TRBJ2-1 | - | TRBV7-3 | TGTGCCAGCAGCTTAGGACAGAAGAACAATGAGCAGTTCTTC | CASSLGQKNNEQFF
TRBD1 | TRBJ1-2 | - | TRBV4-3 | TGCGCCAGCAGCCAAGATTTTAACCGACAGGGGCATGGCTACACCTTC | CASSQDFNRQGHGYTF
- | TRBJ1-1 | - | TRBV6-5 | TGTGCCAGCAGCAAGGACACGTACACTGAAGCTTTCTTT | CASSKDTYTEAFF
TRBD1 | TRBJ1-6 | - | TRBV9 | TGTGCCAGCAGCACGGGACAGGGGGCTGGTTCACCCCTCCACTTT | CASSTGQGAGSPLHF
- | TRBJ1-1 | - | TRBV28 | TGTGCCAGCAGTCCGGGACAAAAAGCTTTCTTT | CASSPGQKAFF
- | TRBJ2-6 | - | TRBV30 | TGTGCCGGAGACAGGTCTGGGGCCAACGTCCTGACTTTC | CAGDRSGANVLTF
- | TRBJ1-1 | - | TRBV6-1 | TGTGCCAGCAGTGAAGCCGGGAAGGGTAACACTGAAGCTTTCTTT | CASSEAGKGNTEAFF
- | TRBJ2-7 | - | TRBV15 | TGTGCCACCAGCAGAGATCAGTTCTACGAGCAGTACTTC | CATSRDQFYEQYF
TRBD1 | TRBJ1-5 | - | TRBV7-3 | TGTGCCAGCAGCTTAAACGGACAGGGAGGTCAGCCCCAGCATTTT | CASSLNGQGGQPQHF
- | TRBJ2-7 | - | TRBV4-3 | TGCGCCAGCAGCCAAGATCACAGTCCGGTGACCTACGAGCAGTACTTC | CASSQDHSPVTYEQYF
TRBD2 | TRBJ2-1 | - | TRBV5-1 | TGCGCCAGCAGCTTAGCGGGAGGGGACTACAATGAGCAGTTCTTC | CASSLAGGDYNEQFF
- | TRBJ1-2 | - | TRBV3-1/TRBV3-2 | TGTGCCAGCAGCCGAAACCCGGACGGTCAGGGAGGCTACACCTTC | CASSRNPDGQGGYTF
- | TRBJ2-3 | - | TRBV2 | TGTGCCAGCAGAGTTGGACAGCCTAGCACAGATACGCAGTATTTT | CASRVGQPSTDTQYF
- | TRBJ1-4 | once | TRBV5-1 | TGCGCCAGCAGCTTGGAAGCTGGAAAACTGTTTTTT | CASSLEAGKLFF
- | TRBJ2-3 | - | TRBV27 | TGTGCCAGCAGTCCCCTCCTTGGGCTAGCCACAGATACGCAGTATTTT | CASSPLLGLATDTQYF
TRBD1 | TRBJ2-7 | few | TRBV5-6 | TGTGCCAGCAGCCCCGACCGGGACAGTGACTACGAGCAGTACTTC | CASSPDRDSDYEQYF